The 3 T cell receptor beta chains presented below share a single source sample, sequenced in a study of beta chain features in type 1 diabetes. Expressed TCRB transcripts were sequenced, since all the RNA that had been isolated was reverse transcribed. Produced via immunoSEQ multiplex PCR; TCRdb's table is partial and in-frame only. The sample includes some 10,000 clones, 78% of them seen just once. Sequenced input: Tregs from blood. The receptors shown here come from a woman aged 18-29 years in good health.

This chain joins TRBV5-1 and TRBJ2-3; 7 nucleotides line up with TRBD2. The CDR3 covers 14 residues. J lost 1 base, V lost 1 base, and 0 bases had no gene match. Germline V lookup: CDR1 SGHRS, CDR2 YFSETQ. CDR3 nucleotide sequence: TGCGCCAGCAGCTTGACTAGCGGCACAGATACGCAGTATTTT. Its translation: CASSLTSGTDTQYF.

In its sample, this clone was seen once. V and J are TRBV2 and TRBJ2-3, with TRBD2 matching 11 bases. CDR3 length: 14 residues. From germline, CDR1 is SNHLY and CDR2 FYNNEI. With 6 bases clipped from V and 5 bases from J, the junction kept 4 bases outside the gene matches. The CDR3 region has the DNA TGTGCCAGCAGCTCCCTAGCGGGGGGAGATACGCAGTATTTT. Translation: CASSSLAGGDTQYF.

This clone has only a few counts. The chain carries TRBV6-1 and TRBJ1-5, with TRBD1 as a possible D gene (6 bases). The CDR3 runs to 17 residues. The V end lost 1 base, the J end lost 0 bases, and 13 bases lay between the germline ends. Germline CDR1 MNHNS, CDR2 SASEGT. The CDR3 DNA reads as TGTGCCAGCAGTGAAGGGACAGCCGCTTATAGCAATCAGCCCCAGCATTTT. Translation: CASSEGTAAYSNQPQHF.